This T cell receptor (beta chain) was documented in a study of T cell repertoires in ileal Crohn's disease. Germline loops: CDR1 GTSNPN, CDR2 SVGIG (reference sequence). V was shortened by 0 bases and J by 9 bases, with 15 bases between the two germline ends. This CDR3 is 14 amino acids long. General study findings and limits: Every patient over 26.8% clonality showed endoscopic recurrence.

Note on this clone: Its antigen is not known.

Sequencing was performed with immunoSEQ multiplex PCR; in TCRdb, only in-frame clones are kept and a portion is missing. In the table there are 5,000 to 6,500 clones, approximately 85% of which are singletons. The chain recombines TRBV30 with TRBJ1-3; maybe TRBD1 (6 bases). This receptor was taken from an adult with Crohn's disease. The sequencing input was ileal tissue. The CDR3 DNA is TGTGCCTGGAGTGTACAGGGCGGAAGAAGCACCATATATTTT. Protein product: CAWSVQGGRSTIYF.